The 15 T cell receptor beta chains presented below share a single source sample, sequenced in a study of blood T cell repertoires in COVID-19. The assay was immunoSEQ multiplex PCR, and TCRdb's table has in-frame clones only and misses some. Counted here are about 490,000 clones, roughly 85% occurring once; the ten biggest clones make up roughly 3.1%. Material: peripheral blood. Receptors were obtained from a human donor in a cohort sampled during active COVID-19.

A few counts support this clone. The chain employs TRBV11-2 and TRBJ2-1; TRBD2 matches 8 bases. J gave up 7 bases and V 5 bases, and 10 bases lay outside the gene matches. The CDR3 extends over 15 amino acids. CDR1 is SGHAT and CDR2 is FQNNGV in the germline V gene. The CDR3 bases are TGTGCCAGCAGCCCCAGCGGGAGCTACCGTAATGAGCAGTTCTTC. Its translation: CASSPSGSYRNEQFF.

The V gene is TRBV15, the J gene TRBJ1-2, with TRBD1 identical over 9 bases. Germline V gene data show CDR1 as LNHNV and CDR2 as YYDKDF (reference sequence). The CDR3 is made up of 16 amino acids. V lost 3 bases to trimming and J lost 5 bases; unmatched junction nucleotides: 10. The CDR3 loop reads CATSRTSPGQGYGYTF. DNA for the CDR3: TGTGCCACCAGCAGGACATCCCCGGGACAGGGTTATGGCTACACCTTC.

This clone was picked up a small number of times. The rearrangement uses TRBV29-1 and TRBJ2-7; maybe TRBD1 (5 bases). The V end lost 5 bases, the J end lost 0 bases, and 11 bases lay between the germline ends. The CDR3 is 13 residues long. The germline V gene has CDR1 SQVTM and CDR2 ANQGSEA. DNA of the CDR3: TGCAGCGTTAAGGACAAAAGCTCCTACGAGCAGTACTTC. It yields the protein CSVKDKSSYEQYF.

This chain joins TRBV30 and TRBJ2-6; D gene unclear. V lost 2 bases and J lost 0, with 5 bases in between. This CDR3 is built from 14 residues. Per the germline V gene, CDR1 is GTSNPN and CDR2 is SVGIG (reference sequence). The CDR3 spells CAWSYYSGANVLTF. DNA for the CDR3: TGTGCCTGGAGTTATTACTCTGGGGCCAACGTCCTGACTTTC.

J is TRBJ1-2 and V is TRBV14; D is undetermined. Germline V gene sequence: CDR1 SGHDN, CDR2 FVKESK. V lost 4 bases and J lost 0, with 6 bases in between. This CDR3 comprises 13 residues. The CDR3 loop reads CASSRQANYGYTF. The CDR3 DNA sequence: TGTGCCAGCAGCCGGCAGGCTAACTATGGCTACACCTTC.

V and J are TRBV5-1 and TRBJ2-5; 11 nucleotides align to TRBD1. The V gene's germline CDR1 is SGHRS and CDR2 YFSETQ. There are 14 residues in the CDR3. With V trimmed by 3 bases and J by 4 bases, 2 bases remained unmatched. The DNA for the CDR3 is TGCGCCAGCAGCTGGACAGGGGGCGGAGAGACCCAGTACTTC. Residues: CASSWTGGGETQYF.

This clone came up a few times. In DNA, the CDR3 is TGTGCCAGCAGCTCATCAGGGAACACTGAAGCTTTCTTT. Its protein product is CASSSSGNTEAFF. V is TRBV5-5 and J is TRBJ1-1; D not certain. Germline assignment: CDR1 SGHKS and CDR2 YYEKEE (reference sequence). This CDR3 region has 13 residues. Trimming removed 3 bases at V and 1 base at J, with 7 bases between. The full variable domain, completed using reference TRBV5-5 and TRBJ1-1, is DAGVTQSPTHLIKTRGQQVTLRCSPISGHKSVSWYQQVLGQGPQFIFQYYEKEERGRGNFPDRFSARQFPNYSSELNVNALLLGDSALYLCASSSSGNTEAFFGQGTRLTVV.

The V gene is TRBV18, the J gene TRBJ2-5, with a possible D match to TRBD1 (6 bases). Trimming took 5 bases from V and 5 from J, leaving 12 bases between them. CDR3 length: 13 residues. Germline loops: CDR1 KGHSH, CDR2 LQKENI. CDR3 coding DNA: TGTGCCAGCTCAGCAGGGGCCGTGGAGACCCAGTACTTC. As protein: CASSAGAVETQYF.

This chain joins TRBV6-5 and TRBJ2-3, with 8 bases identical to TRBD1. Unmatched junction bases numbered 4, after V lost 6 bases and J lost 5 bases. Germline V gene data show CDR1 as MNHEY and CDR2 as SVGAGI. The CDR3 spans 13 residues. This CDR3 is CASRDRVIDTQYF. The CDR3 DNA reads as TGTGCCAGCAGGGACAGGGTCATAGATACGCAGTATTTT.

V gene TRBV21-1 combines with J gene TRBJ2-7; the table assigns TRBD2, which was not confirmed against the DNA. TRBV21-1 is an annotated pseudogene. This CDR3 has 16 amino acids. The CDR3 nucleotides read TGTGCCAGCAGGATCCCGGGACTAGCGGAGGGCTACGAGCAGTACTTC. As protein: CASRIPGLAEGYEQYF.

The chain couples TRBV11-2 to TRBJ1-1; the D is unclear. Trimming cost V 5 bases and J 4 bases, with 17 bases left between them. Germline lookup yields CDR1 SGHAT and CDR2 FQNNGV. The CDR3 runs to 15 residues. The CDR3 is CASSRRRAAGTEAFF. The CDR3, as DNA: TGTGCCAGCAGCCGCCGGAGGGCGGCGGGCACTGAAGCTTTCTTT.

J is TRBJ1-1 and V is TRBV4-1; D is undetermined. The germline CDR1 and CDR2 sequences are MGHRA and YSYEKL. The length of the CDR3 is 15 residues. The germline V and J ends were trimmed by 0 bases and 1 base, with 9 bases remaining between them. CDR3 sequence: CASSQDSIGNTEAFF. The CDR3 bases are TGCGCCAGCAGCCAAGATTCGATCGGGAACACTGAAGCTTTCTTT.

Of note for this clone: Additional DNA sequences in this sample encode the identical CDR3. The chain carries TRBV30 and TRBJ1-2; D gene uncertain. This CDR3 comprises 12 residues. Between the trimmed V and J ends, which lost 3 bases and 5 bases, there was a span of 10 bases. CDR1 and CDR2 (germline): GTSNPN, SVGIG (reference sequence). CDR3 sequence (DNA): TGTGCCTGGAGCGTAGGAGGGTATGGCTACACCTTC. Its protein is CAWSVGGYGYTF.

V gene TRBV7-9 combines with J gene TRBJ2-5; 7 nucleotides match TRBD1. Germline trimming cut 6 bases from V and 4 bases from J; bases unmatched to any gene: 8. This CDR3 has 14 residues. CDR1 is SEHNR and CDR2 is FQNEAQ in the germline V gene (reference sequence). The CDR3 region has the DNA TGTGCCAGCAGACAAACCGCAGGGGGAGAGACCCAGTACTTC. Its translation: CASRQTAGGETQYF.

This clone was recorded only once. The chain combines TRBV9 with TRBJ1-6; D unclear. Germline V gene data show CDR1 as SGDLS and CDR2 as YYNGEE. Trimming took 0 bases from V and 6 from J, leaving 10 bases between them. CDR3 length: 15 residues. The CDR3 DNA sequence: TGTGCCAGCAGCGTAGTGCCAGTACCTAATTCACCCCTCCACTTT. As protein: CASSVVPVPNSPLHF.